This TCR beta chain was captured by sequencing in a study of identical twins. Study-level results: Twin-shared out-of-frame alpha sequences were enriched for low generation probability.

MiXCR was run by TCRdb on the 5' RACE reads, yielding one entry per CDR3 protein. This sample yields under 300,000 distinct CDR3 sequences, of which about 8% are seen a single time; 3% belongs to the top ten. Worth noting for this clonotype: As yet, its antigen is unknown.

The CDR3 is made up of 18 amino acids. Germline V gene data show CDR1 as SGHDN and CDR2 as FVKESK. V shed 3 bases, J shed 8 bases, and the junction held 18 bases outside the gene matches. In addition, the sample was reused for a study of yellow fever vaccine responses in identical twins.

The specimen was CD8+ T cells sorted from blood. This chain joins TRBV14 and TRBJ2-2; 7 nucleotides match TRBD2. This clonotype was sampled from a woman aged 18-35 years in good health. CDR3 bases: TGTGCCAGCAGCCACGTCTCTCTCAGACTAGCCCACCCGGGGGAGCTGTTTTTT. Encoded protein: CASSHVSLRLAHPGELFF.